A selection of T cell receptor beta chains follows, all from one sample in a study of cytotoxic CD8 clonotypes in ibrutinib-treated CLL. The assay was immunoSEQ multiplex PCR, and TCRdb's table has in-frame clones only and misses some. The sample has about 330,000 clones, about 61% seen once; the top ten hold under 8%. Here the sequenced sample was PBMCs, taken after 36 months of ibrutinib treatment. The receptors shown here come from a human donor with chronic lymphocytic leukemia. The CDR3 runs from the conserved cysteine through the conserved F or W. The order of the fields is clone size, J gene, D gene, V gene, CDR3 protein, CDR3 DNA. The D gene is left open where the match is weak. The size of a clone is reported for some rows only, either as once, few or many, or as a class for expanded clones.

clone size: .; J gene: TRBJ2-1; D gene: TRBD2; V gene: TRBV4-1; CDR3 protein: CASSQDSGLAGGGWFF; CDR3 DNA: TGCGCCAGCAGCCAAGATTCGGGACTAGCGGGGGGGGGCTGGTTCTTC
clone size: once; J gene: TRBJ2-7; D gene: .; V gene: TRBV9; CDR3 protein: CASMGRGYEQYF; CDR3 DNA: TGTGCCAGCATGGGCAGGGGCTACGAGCAGTACTTC
clone size: .; J gene: TRBJ2-7; D gene: .; V gene: TRBV5-4; CDR3 protein: CASSLEGGARQQYF; CDR3 DNA: TGTGCCAGCAGCTTGGAGGGCGGGGCTCGGCAGCAGTACTTC
clone size: .; J gene: TRBJ2-7; D gene: TRBD2; V gene: TRBV7-2; CDR3 protein: CASSLRGVATSVPYEQYF; CDR3 DNA: TGTGCCAGCAGCCTGAGAGGGGTGGCGACTAGCGTCCCCTACGAGCAGTACTTC
clone size: .; J gene: TRBJ1-6; D gene: .; V gene: TRBV6-1; CDR3 protein: CASSEALLYNSPLHF; CDR3 DNA: TGTGCCAGCAGTGAAGCCCTACTCTATAATTCACCCCTCCACTTT
clone size: once; J gene: TRBJ2-7; D gene: TRBD2; V gene: TRBV4-1; CDR3 protein: CASSQDVRTSLSSYEQYF; CDR3 DNA: TGCGCCAGCAGCCAAGATGTAAGGACTAGCCTAAGCTCCTACGAGCAGTACTTC
clone size: once; J gene: TRBJ2-1; D gene: TRBD2; V gene: TRBV7-9; CDR3 protein: CASSLALPGLAGGEQFF; CDR3 DNA: TGTGCCAGCAGCTTAGCGCTCCCGGGACTAGCGGGAGGTGAGCAGTTCTTC
clone size: .; J gene: TRBJ2-7; D gene: TRBD2; V gene: TRBV9; CDR3 protein: CASGAGGSYEQYF; CDR3 DNA: TGTGCCAGCGGAGCGGGAGGGTCCTACGAGCAGTACTTC
clone size: .; J gene: TRBJ1-1; D gene: .; V gene: TRBV7-2; CDR3 protein: CASSLQGRETEAFF; CDR3 DNA: TGTGCCAGCAGCTTACAGGGAAGGGAAACTGAAGCTTTCTTT
clone size: .; J gene: TRBJ2-7; D gene: .; V gene: TRBV7-6; CDR3 protein: CASTPRLAGEQYF; CDR3 DNA: TGTGCCAGCACCCCCCGGCTGGCGGGCGAGCAGTACTTC
clone size: .; J gene: TRBJ2-7; D gene: .; V gene: TRBV20-1; CDR3 protein: CSADGQYEQYF; CDR3 DNA: TGCAGTGCTGACGGACAGTACGAGCAGTACTTC
clone size: .; J gene: TRBJ1-5; D gene: .; V gene: TRBV4-1; CDR3 protein: CASRWTVQSNQPQHF; CDR3 DNA: TGCGCCAGCAGGTGGACAGTGCAGAGCAATCAGCCCCAGCATTTT
clone size: .; J gene: TRBJ2-2; D gene: .; V gene: TRBV5-1; CDR3 protein: CASSSRLTTNTGELFF; CDR3 DNA: TGCGCCAGCAGTTCCAGACTAACCACGAACACCGGGGAGCTGTTTTTT
clone size: .; J gene: TRBJ2-7; D gene: TRBD2; V gene: TRBV6-1; CDR3 protein: CASSEALPGLAGVEQYF; CDR3 DNA: TGTGCCAGCAGTGAAGCGCTTCCGGGACTAGCGGGAGTTGAGCAGTACTTC
clone size: few; J gene: TRBJ1-2; D gene: .; V gene: TRBV5-1; CDR3 protein: CASSAGLSGGYTF; CDR3 DNA: TGCGCCAGCAGCGCGGGCCTCTCGGGGGGCTACACCTTC
clone size: .; J gene: TRBJ2-3; D gene: .; V gene: TRBV2; CDR3 protein: CASSDPRARGYF; CDR3 DNA: TGTGCCAGCAGTGATCCTCGGGCCCGCGGGTATTTT
clone size: .; J gene: TRBJ2-3; D gene: .; V gene: TRBV6-5; CDR3 protein: CASRESGTDTQYF; CDR3 DNA: TGTGCCAGCAGGGAAAGTGGTACAGATACGCAGTATTTT
clone size: few; J gene: TRBJ1-6; D gene: TRBD1; V gene: TRBV29-1; CDR3 protein: CSARQGKESPLHF; CDR3 DNA: TGCAGCGCCCGACAGGGTAAAGAATCACCCCTCCACTTT
clone size: .; J gene: TRBJ2-7; D gene: .; V gene: TRBV27; CDR3 protein: CASSFPPLYEQYF; CDR3 DNA: TGTGCCAGCAGTTTCCCACCACTCTACGAGCAGTACTTC
clone size: .; J gene: TRBJ1-1; D gene: .; V gene: TRBV14; CDR3 protein: CASSQSPGGRSARNTEAFF; CDR3 DNA: TGTGCCAGCAGCCAATCGCCTGGGGGCCGCTCAGCGAGGAACACTGAAGCTTTCTTT
clone size: few; J gene: TRBJ2-1; D gene: .; V gene: TRBV5-1; CDR3 protein: CASSLGWGPNNEQFF; CDR3 DNA: TGCGCCAGCAGCTTGGGGTGGGGGCCAAACAATGAGCAGTTCTTC
clone size: .; J gene: TRBJ2-3; D gene: .; V gene: TRBV11-3; CDR3 protein: CASSSRGSSTDTQYF; CDR3 DNA: TGTGCCAGCAGCTCGCGAGGTTCTAGCACAGATACGCAGTATTTT
clone size: few; J gene: TRBJ1-6; D gene: TRBD1; V gene: TRBV9; CDR3 protein: CASSVTGDRVSPLHF; CDR3 DNA: TGTGCCAGCAGCGTAACCGGGGACAGGGTTTCACCCCTCCACTTT
clone size: once; J gene: TRBJ2-1; D gene: .; V gene: TRBV19; CDR3 protein: CASTSRRTSYNEQFF; CDR3 DNA: TGTGCCAGTACCTCCAGGAGGACCTCCTACAATGAGCAGTTCTTC
clone size: .; J gene: TRBJ2-1; D gene: .; V gene: TRBV4-3; CDR3 protein: CASSQEPAGTRPVYEQFF; CDR3 DNA: TGCGCCAGCAGCCAAGAGCCGGCCGGGACTCGCCCCGTCTATGAGCAGTTCTTC